The rows below give T cell receptor beta chains drawn from one sample of a study of early T cells in non-severe SARS-CoV-2 infection. MiXCR was run by TCRdb on the 5' RACE reads, yielding one entry per CDR3 protein. The repertoire holds 65,000 to 90,000 distinct CDR3 sequences, with approximately 13% as singletons. Input material: whole blood. These receptor sequences come from an adult who was a healthcare worker with PCR-confirmed SARS-CoV-2 infection or an uninfected control (not recorded which). Both conserved end residues are part of each CDR3. Each record gives: clone size, V gene, D gene, J gene, CDR3 DNA, CDR3 protein. D genes are given only for firm matches. Expanded clones get a size class; other rows say once, few or many, or leave the size out.

few	TRBV12-3/TRBV12-4	TRBD2	TRBJ2-3	TGTGCCAGCAGCCTAATACTAGCGGGAGGGCCGGATACGCAGTATTTT	CASSLILAGGPDTQYF
.	TRBV6-2/TRBV6-3	.	TRBJ1-2	TGTGCCGGGCGAAACGACAGAAACTATGGCTACACCTTC	CAGRNDRNYGYTF
many	TRBV6-5	TRBD1	TRBJ1-5	TGTGCCAGCAGAGGACAGGGAGGAAATCAGCCCCAGCATTTT	CASRGQGGNQPQHF
many	TRBV7-9	.	TRBJ2-3	TGTGCCAGCAGCCAGGGACTTAGTTTTGTAGATACGCAGTATTTT	CASSQGLSFVDTQYF
.	TRBV3-1	.	TRBJ2-7	TGTGCCAGCAGCCCTTGGGGGTACGAGCAGTACTTC	CASSPWGYEQYF
.	TRBV11-2	.	TRBJ1-1	TGTGCCAGCAGCACCCAACGGAGTGAAGCTTTCTTT	CASSTQRSEAFF
.	TRBV6-2/TRBV6-3	.	TRBJ2-7	TGTGCCAGCAGTTACAACTACGAGCAGTACTTC	CASSYNYEQYF
many	TRBV7-2	.	TRBJ2-7	TGTGCCAGCACCCGTCGGAGCTCGGGCGAGCAGTACTTC	CASTRRSSGEQYF
many	TRBV6-2/TRBV6-3	.	TRBJ2-3	TGTGCCAGCACTCCAGCCGAGGCGGGTTGGACAGATACGCAGTATTTT	CASTPAEAGWTDTQYF
.	TRBV4-1	.	TRBJ2-7	TGCGCCAGCAGCCAAGTCCCAGCGCCGAGCTCCTACGAGCAGTACTTC	CASSQVPAPSSYEQYF
.	TRBV12-3/TRBV12-4	.	TRBJ2-3	TGTGCCAGCAGTTCTGGCATACCACAGGGCTATACGCAGTATTTT	CASSSGIPQGYTQYF
many	TRBV5-5	TRBD1	TRBJ1-5	TGTGCCAGCAGCTTGGCTGGACAGGGGGCAATTCAGCCCCAGCATTTT	CASSLAGQGAIQPQHF
few	TRBV9	.	TRBJ2-1	TGTGCCAGCAGCTTTTCCCCCCAGGAGCCACCGCAGTTCTTC	CASSFSPQEPPQFF
.	TRBV3-1	.	TRBJ2-2	TGTGCCAGCAGCCAGGGGGGGCAGACCGGGGAGCTGTTTTTT	CASSQGGQTGELFF
once	TRBV11-2	TRBD2	TRBJ2-7	TGTGCCGTGGGACTAGCGAGCGAGCAGTACTTC	CAVGLASEQYF
few	TRBV20-1	TRBD2	TRBJ2-7	TGCACTGGGGCTAGCGGGAGCTACGAGCAGTACTTC	CTGASGSYEQYF
.	TRBV7-3	TRBD2	TRBJ2-1	TGTGCCAGCAGCCCCTCGGCTAGCGGGAGCTACAATGAGCAGTTCTTC	CASSPSASGSYNEQFF
few	TRBV7-9	.	TRBJ2-1	TGTGCCAGCAGCTTCACAAGGGGGTACAATGAGCAGTTCTTC	CASSFTRGYNEQFF